These 5 T cell receptor beta chains were all obtained from the same sample, sequenced in a study of blood T cell repertoires in COVID-19. The data were produced by immunoSEQ multiplex PCR, yet TCRdb's version contains in-frame clones alone and is incomplete. The sample lists about 260,000 clones, over 70% occurring once. The sample consisted of peripheral blood. These receptors were obtained from a human donor in a cohort sampled during active COVID-19.

V gene TRBV7-9 combines with J gene TRBJ2-1, with TRBD1 identical over 8 bases. Trimming removed 7 bases from V and 4 bases from J; junction bases left unmatched: 9. The CDR3 length is 15 residues. CDR1 is SEHNR, CDR2 FQNEAQ, per germline (reference sequence). CDR3 bases: TGTGCCAGCATCCCCCGGGACAGGTCTTACAATGAGCAGTTCTTC. It translates to CASIPRDRSYNEQFF.

This chain joins TRBV10-2 and TRBJ1-5; 9 bases agree with TRBD1. Germline V gene lookup returns CDR1 WSHSY and CDR2 SAAADI. After removal of 7 bases from V and 6 bases from J, the junction contained 7 bases not matched to a gene. The CDR3 runs to 14 residues. The CDR3 here is CASTPDRGTQPQHF. CDR3 sequence (DNA): TGCGCCAGCACCCCAGACAGGGGGACTCAGCCCCAGCATTTT.

This clone has a single count. CDR3 sequence reads: CASSLVGTGVPDTQYF. The CDR3 nucleotides read TGCGCCAGCAGCTTGGTGGGGACAGGGGTCCCAGATACGCAGTATTTT. V gene TRBV5-1 combines with J gene TRBJ2-3, with 10 bases aligning to TRBD1. This CDR3 spans 16 amino acids. With 0 bases clipped from V and 4 bases from J, the junction kept 5 bases outside the gene matches. In germline, CDR1 is SGHRS, CDR2 YFSETQ.

The chain is built from TRBV5-4 and TRBJ2-3, with 10 bases aligning to TRBD2. V was clipped by 1 base and J by 6 bases; unmatched bases: 17. The CDR3 sequence is 19 residues long. Germline V CDR1 and CDR2: SGHNT, YYREEE (reference sequence). The CDR3: CASSLYGLAGALMGDTQYF. The CDR3, as DNA: TGTGCCAGCAGCTTGTATGGTCTAGCGGGGGCGCTCATGGGGGATACGCAGTATTTT.

The V call is TRBV5-1, the J call TRBJ2-3, with unresolved D. Germline lookup yields CDR1 SGHRS and CDR2 YFSETQ. Trimming cost V 0 bases and J 0 bases, with 14 bases left between them. This CDR3 has 17 amino acids. The CDR3 region has the DNA TGCGCCAGCAGCTTGGGCCCTCTAACCTCTAGCACAGATACGCAGTATTTT. Translating it yields CASSLGPLTSSTDTQYF.